The clone carrying this T cell receptor (beta chain) showed up just a few times. Antigen: not known. This record belongs to a study of blood T cells in healthy people across ages. Study-level points and caveats: TCR beta diversity was tightly associated with the proportion of naive T cells. Unsorted PBMCs ruled out conclusive naive versus antigen-experienced comparison.

V was clipped by 6 bases and J by 0 bases; unmatched bases: 3. The CDR3 loop spans 14 amino acids. Germline lookup yields CDR1 SQVTM and CDR2 ANQGSEA. RNA extraction gave at least 5.5 micrograms of total RNA per sample. A second PCR, run for roughly 7 to 12 cycles, used a sample-barcoded 5' primer plus a J-beta primer mix. All samples yielded 2.5 million or more CDR3-containing paired-end reads. MiXCR, applied by TCRdb to the 5' RACE reads, yields one record per CDR3 protein. Among roughly 800,000 distinct CDR3 sequences, 58% were seen once, and the ten largest hold about 20%. The sequenced sample was blood. The TCR originated in a man aged 30-40 years in good health. V usage is TRBV29-1 and J usage is TRBJ1-2, with 11 bases matching TRBD1. The CDR3 nucleotides are TGCAGCGTCGGGACAGGGGGAGCTAACTATGGCTACACCTTC. Encoded protein: CSVGTGGANYGYTF.